Each of the 26 T cell receptor beta chains below was sequenced from the same sample in a study of T cells after yellow fever vaccination. TCRdb independently ran MiXCR on the 5' RACE reads; one entry per CDR3 protein. The sample contains roughly 50,000 distinct CDR3 sequences, roughly 7.3% of which appear only once. This sample comprised CD8+ T cells sorted from PBMCs, obtained roughly 15 days after the first yellow fever vaccination. These receptors all come from a man between 18 and 29 years old who received the YFV17D yellow fever vaccine.

This clonotype was seen many times. This sequence joins TRBV18 and TRBJ2-1, with D uncertain. With 4 bases removed from V and 4 bases from J, the gap between germline ends came to 11 bases. Germline V CDR1 and CDR2: KGHSH, LQKENI. The CDR3 contains 14 residues. CDR3: CASSLGHLYNEQFF. As DNA, the CDR3 is TGTGCCAGCTCACTGGGTCACCTTTACAATGAGCAGTTCTTC.

The sample holds many counts of this clonotype. The chain couples TRBV20-1 to TRBJ1-5; 7 nucleotides match TRBD1. Germline V CDR1 and CDR2: DFQATT, SNEGSKA (reference sequence). The CDR3 spans 14 residues. The junction had 4 bases not matched to a gene; V was cut back by 0 bases and J by 5 bases. The CDR3 nucleotides read TGCAGTGCTAGAGATGACAGGGACTATCAGCCCCAGCATTTT. Its translation is CSARDDRDYQPQHF.

This clonotype was recorded at least ten times. The chain has TRBV29-1 and TRBJ1-2; no definite D call. CDR3 size: 11 residues. V lost 4 bases to trimming and J lost 4 bases, with 7 bases between them. The germline V gene has CDR1 SQVTM and CDR2 ANQGSEA. The CDR3 DNA follows: TGCAGCGTTGCCAGTGGCTATGGCTACACCTTC. This translates into CSVASGYGYTF. Based on the CDR3 plus reference TRBV29-1 and TRBJ1-2, the full variable domain is SAVISQKPSRDICQRGTSLTIQCQVDSQVTMMFWYRQQPGQSLTLIATANQGSEATYESGFVIDKFPISRPNLTFSTLTVSNMSPEDSSIYLCSVASGYGYTFGSGTRLTVV.

J is TRBJ2-7 and V is TRBV28; 7 bases line up with TRBD1. After removal of 8 bases from V and 4 bases from J, the junction contained 8 bases not matched to a gene. The germline gives CDR1 MDHEN, CDR2 SYDVKM. The CDR3 totals 13 residues. DNA for the CDR3: TGTGCCAGCCACAGGGGAATAGCTTACGAGCAGTACTTC. This gives the protein CASHRGIAYEQYF. Looking up the rest from reference TRBV28 and TRBJ2-7 gives the full variable domain: DVKVTQSSRYLVKRTGEKVFLECVQDMDHENMFWYRQDPGLGLRLIYFSYDVKMKEKGDIPEGYSVSREKKERFSLILESASTNQTSMYLCASHRGIAYEQYFGPGTRLTVT.

The chain couples TRBV12-3 or TRBV12-4 to TRBJ1-5; D is unclear. The CDR3 consists of 14 residues. Trimming cost V 3 bases and J 0 bases, with 6 bases left between them. The CDR3 DNA reads TGTGCCAGCAGTTTGCCCGATAGCAATCAGCCCCAGCATTTT. Translation: CASSLPDSNQPQHF.

This clonotype was seen ten or more times. The chain employs TRBV12-3 or TRBV12-4 and TRBJ2-1; 7 bases are a match to TRBD1. This CDR3 has 14 amino acids. The V and J ends lost 5 bases and 7 bases, in that order; junction bases with no gene match: 8. For the CDR3, the DNA is TGTGCCAGCAGTGGGACGGACAGGTGGAATGAGCAGTTCTTC. Amino acids: CASSGTDRWNEQFF.

The chain has TRBV27 and TRBJ1-2; TRBD1 aligns across 8 bases. V was clipped by 7 bases and J by 7 bases; unmatched bases: 8. In germline, CDR1 is MNHEY, CDR2 SMNVEV (reference sequence). This CDR3 is 13 amino acids long. The CDR3, as DNA: TGTGCCAGCACACAGGGGGGCCGCGCTGGCTACACCTTC. It codes for CASTQGGRAGYTF.

This clonotype came up many times. The chain couples TRBV14 to TRBJ1-1, with D hard to call. Germline CDR1 SGHDN, CDR2 FVKESK. The CDR3 loop spans 14 amino acids. Trimming took 4 bases from V and 0 from J, leaving 9 bases between them. The CDR3 region has the DNA TGTGCCAGCAGCCCAGTAGGACTGAACACTGAAGCTTTCTTT. Encoded protein: CASSPVGLNTEAFF.

This clonotype was counted a single time. At one end, the junction sequence differs from germline, possibly due to a read error. The rearrangement uses TRBV7-6 and TRBJ2-1; no clear D. The CDR3 consists of 12 residues. The germline V gene encodes CDR1 SGHVS and CDR2 FNYEAQ. Here the CDR3 DNA reads TGTACCAGCAGCAGACTCGGCAATGAGCAGTTCTTC. It codes for CTSSRLGNEQFF.

The sample holds many counts of this clonotype. This rearrangement joins TRBV29-1 to TRBJ1-1, with D hard to call. This CDR3 spans 12 amino acids. V was cut by 7 bases and J by 1 base, with 10 bases left in between. CDR1 is SQVTM, CDR2 ANQGSEA, per germline. CDR3 residues: CSASGENTEAFF. The DNA of the CDR3 is TGCAGCGCGTCCGGGGAGAACACTGAAGCTTTCTTT.

This clonotype was observed at least ten times. The gene calls are TRBV20-1 and TRBJ2-3, with unresolved D. Germline values: CDR1 DFQATT, CDR2 SNEGSKA (reference sequence). This CDR3 has 14 amino acids. Trimming left V 6 bases short and J 4 bases short, with 17 bases between. The CDR3 loop reads CSAAPWNRADTQYF. The CDR3, as DNA: TGCAGTGCCGCCCCCTGGAATCGCGCAGATACGCAGTATTTT.

The V and J genes are TRBV5-1 and TRBJ1-1; D is ambiguous. The V gene lost 5 bases and the J gene lost 5 bases, with 13 bases spanning the gap. The CDR3 runs 13 residues. In germline, CDR1 is SGHRS, CDR2 YFSETQ. The CDR3 sequence is CASSLGSETEAFF. CDR3 nucleotide sequence: TGCGCCAGCAGTCTGGGATCAGAGACTGAAGCTTTCTTT.

This clonotype was detected many times. The chain uses TRBV7-3 and TRBJ2-5; TRBD2 aligns across 8 bases. The V gene's germline CDR1 is SGHTA and CDR2 FQGTGA. CDR3 size: 15 residues. The junction had 6 bases not matched to a gene; V was cut back by 1 base and J by 5 bases. For the CDR3, the DNA is TGTGCCAGCAGCTTAAATCCGGGGGGGCAGGAGACCCAGTACTTC. As protein: CASSLNPGGQETQYF.

The chain links TRBV5-6 to TRBJ2-3; possibly TRBD2 for D (5 bases). This CDR3 is built from 12 residues. V was pared by 0 bases and J by 9 bases, with 8 bases between. Germline values: CDR1 SGHDT, CDR2 YYEEEE. This chain's CDR3 is CASSLGGGTQYF. The DNA of the CDR3 is TGTGCCAGCAGCTTGGGAGGAGGAACGCAGTATTTT.

This clonotype has only a few counts. The chain joins TRBV28 to TRBJ1-6, with D perhaps matching TRBD1 (5 bases). This CDR3 has 16 residues. V was pared by 3 bases and J by 7 bases, with 16 bases between. Germline loops: CDR1 MDHEN, CDR2 SYDVKM. The CDR3 region is CASSFLGGGENSPLHF. As DNA, the CDR3 is TGTGCCAGCAGTTTTCTCGGGGGAGGTGAGAATTCACCCCTCCACTTT.

Many counts were recorded for this clonotype. V usage is TRBV12-5 and J usage is TRBJ1-1, with 8 bases that match TRBD1. Unmatched junction bases numbered 7, after V lost 4 bases and J lost 0 bases. The CDR3 loop spans 16 amino acids. CDR1 is LGHNT and CDR2 is FRNRAP in the germline V gene. CDR3 sequence: CASGSPGQGMNTEAFF. The CDR3 region has the DNA TGTGCTAGTGGTTCCCCAGGACAGGGAATGAACACTGAAGCTTTCTTT. Variable domain in full (rest from reference TRBV12-5 and TRBJ1-1): DARVTQTPRHKVTEMGQEVTMRCQPILGHNTVFWYRQTMMQGLELLAYFRNRAPLDDSGMPKDRFSAEMPDATLATLKIQPSEPRDSAVYFCASGSPGQGMNTEAFFGQGTRLTVV.

The sample holds many counts of this clonotype. The chain joins TRBV12-3 or TRBV12-4 to TRBJ2-7; 15 nucleotides agree with TRBD2. CDR3 length equals 14 residues. J gave up 6 bases and V 4 bases, and 1 base lay outside the gene matches. The CDR3 region has the DNA TGTGCCAGCAGTTCGGGACTAGCGGGGGGCGAGCAGTACGTC. This encodes CASSSGLAGGEQYV.

The chain uses TRBV12-3 or TRBV12-4 and TRBJ2-5; 12 bases are a match to TRBD1. The length of the CDR3 is 15 residues. Trimming cost V 10 bases and J 5 bases; bases outside gene matches: 11. CDR3: CATDTGTGGRETQYF. In nucleotides, the CDR3 is TGTGCCACCGATACCGGGACAGGGGGCAGGGAGACCCAGTACTTC.

This clonotype has just a few counts. V and J are TRBV7-3 and TRBJ2-1, with a tentative D call TRBD2 (6 bases). Between the trimmed V and J ends, which lost 1 base and 3 bases, there was a span of 10 bases. In germline, CDR1 is SGHTA, CDR2 FQGTGA. The CDR3 sequence is 15 residues long. The CDR3: CASSLMAGIYNEQFF. The CDR3 bases are TGTGCCAGCAGCTTAATGGCGGGGATCTACAATGAGCAGTTCTTC.

The chain employs TRBV7-9 and TRBJ2-2, with TRBD2 as a possible D gene (6 bases). Germline CDR1 reads SEHNR; CDR2 reads FQNEAQ (reference sequence). The CDR3 is 14 amino acids. The V gene lost 5 bases and the J gene lost 9 bases, with 16 bases spanning the gap. The CDR3 spells CASSRDSVVRELFF. The DNA of the CDR3 is TGTGCCAGCAGCCGGGACTCAGTGGTGCGGGAGCTGTTTTTT.

This clonotype showed up many times. The chain has TRBV9 and TRBJ2-7; D might be TRBD2 (5 bases). The germline gives CDR1 SGDLS, CDR2 YYNGEE. The V end was cut by 3 bases, the J end by 2 bases, with 12 bases between. The CDR3 covers 14 residues. The CDR3 sequence is CASSAGERTYEQYF. The CDR3 DNA follows: TGTGCCAGCAGCGCCGGGGAACGAACCTACGAGCAGTACTTC. Using reference TRBV9 and TRBJ2-7 for the parts outside the CDR3, the full variable domain is DSGVTQTPKHLITATGQRVTLRCSPRSGDLSVYWYQQSLDQGLQFLIQYYNGEERAKGNILERFSAQQFPDLHSELNLSSLELGDSALYFCASSAGERTYEQYFGPGTRLTVT.

This clonotype was recorded at least ten times. The genes are TRBV7-2 and TRBJ2-7; D unclear. The V gene lost 3 bases and the J gene lost 2 bases, with 5 bases spanning the gap. In germline, CDR1 is SGHTA, CDR2 FQGNSA. The CDR3 has 12 residues. DNA for the CDR3: TGTGCCAGCAGCTTGGTTCCCTACGAGCAGTACTTC. Translating gives CASSLVPYEQYF.

The table lists this clonotype with many counts. This sequence joins TRBV4-3 and TRBJ1-5, with 10 bases matching TRBD1. Germline V CDR1 and CDR2: LGHNA, YSLEER. The J segment lost 4 bases and the V segment lost 4 bases, leaving 7 bases of the junction unmatched. The CDR3 runs 16 residues. The CDR3 DNA is TGCGCCAGCAGCCGCGGGACAGGGGAGTTTAATCAGCCCCAGCATTTT. Translation: CASSRGTGEFNQPQHF.

This clonotype was seen only a few times. The V and J genes are TRBV7-2 and TRBJ2-7, with TRBD2 identical over 8 bases. This CDR3 comprises 14 residues. The ends lost 3 bases at V and 2 bases at J; junction bases unmatched: 3. CDR1 is SGHTA, CDR2 FQGNSA, per germline. The chain's CDR3 is CASSFAGGTYEQYF. CDR3 nucleotide sequence: TGTGCCAGCAGCTTCGCGGGGGGAACCTACGAGCAGTACTTC.

This clonotype was observed at least ten times. The J gene is TRBJ1-2, the V gene TRBV7-8; no clear D gene. The germline CDR1 and CDR2 sequences are SGHVS and FQNEAQ. V was shortened by 0 bases and J by 7 bases, with 15 bases between the two germline ends. There are 15 residues in the CDR3. The chain's CDR3 is CASSLAAGTYPGYTF. The CDR3 DNA reads as TGTGCCAGCAGCTTAGCGGCAGGCACGTATCCTGGCTACACCTTC.

Notes on this clonotype: A much bigger clone sits one base away, suggesting this may be a read error. The chain carries TRBV2 and TRBJ1-4, with D perhaps matching TRBD1 (5 bases). Trimming shortened V by 7 bases and J by 13 bases, and 16 bases separated the two germline ends. This CDR3 is built from 12 residues. Germline-derived CDR1 and CDR2 are SNHLY and FYNNEI. The CDR3 loop reads CASIAGGSVLFF. CDR3 DNA sequence: TGTGCCAGCATTGCCGGGGGGTCCGTACTGTTTTTT.